This T cell receptor (beta chain) was retrieved from a study of blood T cell repertoires in COVID-19. About the study: The origin of the acute and convalescent COVID-19 samples was the United States, Italy and Spain. PBMCs, B-cell-depleted T cells, or T cells were the source of the cDNA or gDNA that made up the material.

Germline assignment: CDR1 KGHSH and CDR2 LQKENI. The CDR3 loop spans 15 amino acids. Trimming stripped 3 bases from V and 2 bases from J, with 11 bases between. The table lists this clone with a few counts. The authors' processing: Estimated nucleated cell counts came from reference gene primer amplification. Sequencing was performed with immunoSEQ multiplex PCR; in TCRdb, only in-frame clones are kept and a portion is missing. V, J and clone size were drawn from that table, and D and trimming were deduced from the DNA. The sample lists some 200,000 clones, less than 90% occurring once. Material: peripheral blood. The chain recombines TRBV18 with TRBJ1-5; D might be TRBD1 (6 bases). The receptor's source is a woman between 50 and 59 years old with acute or convalescent COVID-19. The CDR3 bases are TGTGCCAGCTCACCGGGGGCTCCAGGCAATCAGCCCCAGCATTTT. It codes for CASSPGAPGNQPQHF.